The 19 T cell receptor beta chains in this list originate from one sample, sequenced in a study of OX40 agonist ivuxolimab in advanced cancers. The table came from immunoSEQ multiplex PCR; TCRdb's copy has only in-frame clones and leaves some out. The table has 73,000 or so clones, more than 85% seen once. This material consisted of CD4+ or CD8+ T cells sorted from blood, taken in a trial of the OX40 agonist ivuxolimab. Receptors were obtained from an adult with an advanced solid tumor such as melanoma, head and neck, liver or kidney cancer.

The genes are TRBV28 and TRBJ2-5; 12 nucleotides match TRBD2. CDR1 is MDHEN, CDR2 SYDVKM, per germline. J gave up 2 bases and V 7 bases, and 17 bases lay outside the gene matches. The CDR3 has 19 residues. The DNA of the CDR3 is TGTGCCAGCACCCGAGCTCCTAGGACTAGCGGGACGATACAAGAGACCCAGTACTTC. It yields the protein CASTRAPRTSGTIQETQYF.

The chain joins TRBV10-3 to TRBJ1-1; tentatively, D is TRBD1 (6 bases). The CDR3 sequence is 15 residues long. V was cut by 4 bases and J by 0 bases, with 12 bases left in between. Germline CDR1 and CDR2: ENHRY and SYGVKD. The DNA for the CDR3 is TGTGCCATCAGTGGGGACCAGGGGCTGAACACTGAAGCTTTCTTT. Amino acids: CAISGDQGLNTEAFF.

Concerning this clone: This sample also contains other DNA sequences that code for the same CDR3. The CDR3 sequence is CASSLGQSYEQYF. CDR3 DNA sequence: TGTGCCAGCAGTTTGGGACAGAGCTACGAGCAGTACTTC. The rearrangement links TRBV27 to TRBJ2-7, with 7 bases identical to TRBD1. V trimming: 3 bases; J trimming: 3 bases; junction bases outside the gene matches: 2. Germline V gene sequence: CDR1 MNHEY, CDR2 SMNVEV (reference sequence). This CDR3 contains 13 residues.

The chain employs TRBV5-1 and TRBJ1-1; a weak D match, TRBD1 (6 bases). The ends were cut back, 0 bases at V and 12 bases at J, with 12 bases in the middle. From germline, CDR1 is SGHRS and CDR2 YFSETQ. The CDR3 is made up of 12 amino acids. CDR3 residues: CASSLETGMTFF. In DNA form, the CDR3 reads TGCGCCAGCAGCTTGGAAACAGGGATGACTTTCTTT.

The CDR3 here is CASSEWTRQGDEQYF. As DNA, the CDR3 is TGTGCCAGCAGTGAATGGACGCGACAGGGCGACGAGCAGTACTTC. The gene calls are TRBV6-1 and TRBJ2-7, with 7 positions matching TRBD1. Losses at the gene ends were 2 bases for V and 5 bases for J; bases not matched to a gene: 9. Germline CDR1 is MNHNS and CDR2 is SASEGT. The CDR3 covers 15 residues.

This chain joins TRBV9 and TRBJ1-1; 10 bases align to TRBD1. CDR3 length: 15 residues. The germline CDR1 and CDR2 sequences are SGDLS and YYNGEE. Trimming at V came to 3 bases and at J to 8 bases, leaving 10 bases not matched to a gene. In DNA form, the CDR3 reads TGTGCCAGCAGCGCGACAGGGGGCGGTTTCGAAGAAGCTTTCTTT. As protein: CASSATGGGFEEAFF. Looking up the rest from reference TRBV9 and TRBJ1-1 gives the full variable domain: DSGVTQTPKHLITATGQRVTLRCSPRSGDLSVYWYQQSLDQGLQFLIQYYNGEERAKGNILERFSAQQFPDLHSELNLSSLELGDSALYFCASSATGGGFEEAFFGQGTRLTVV.

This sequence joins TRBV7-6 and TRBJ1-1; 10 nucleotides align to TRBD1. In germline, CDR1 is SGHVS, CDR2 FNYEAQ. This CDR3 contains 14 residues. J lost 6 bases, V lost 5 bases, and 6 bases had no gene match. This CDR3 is CASSQGQGIAEAFF. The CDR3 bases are TGTGCCAGCAGCCAGGGACAGGGGATCGCTGAAGCTTTCTTT.

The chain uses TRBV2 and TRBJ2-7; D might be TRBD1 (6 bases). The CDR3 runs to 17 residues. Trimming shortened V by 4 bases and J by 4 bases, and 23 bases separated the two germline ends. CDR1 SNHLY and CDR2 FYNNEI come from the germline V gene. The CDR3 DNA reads TGTGCCAGCAGTGTATTTAATGGCGTGGGGGCTGGGTACGAGCAGTACTTC. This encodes CASSVFNGVGAGYEQYF.

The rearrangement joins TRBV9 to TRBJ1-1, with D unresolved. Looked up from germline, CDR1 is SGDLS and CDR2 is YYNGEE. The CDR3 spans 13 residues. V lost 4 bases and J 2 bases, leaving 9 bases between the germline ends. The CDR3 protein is CASSPGSNTEAFF. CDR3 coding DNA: TGTGCCAGCAGCCCGGGCAGTAACACTGAAGCTTTCTTT.

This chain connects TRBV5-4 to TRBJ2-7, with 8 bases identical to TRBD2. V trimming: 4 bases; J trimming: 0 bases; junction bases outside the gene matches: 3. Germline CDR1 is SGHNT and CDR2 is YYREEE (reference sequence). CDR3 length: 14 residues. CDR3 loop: CASSVAGTSYEQYF. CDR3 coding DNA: TGTGCCAGCAGCGTAGCGGGGACCTCCTACGAGCAGTACTTC.

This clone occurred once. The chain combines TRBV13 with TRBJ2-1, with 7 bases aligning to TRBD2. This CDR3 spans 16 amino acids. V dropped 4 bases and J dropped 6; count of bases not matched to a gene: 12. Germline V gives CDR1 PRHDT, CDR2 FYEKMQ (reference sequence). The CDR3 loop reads CASSYIGASGPNEQFF. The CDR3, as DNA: TGTGCCAGCAGCTATATTGGGGCTAGCGGTCCCAATGAGCAGTTCTTC.

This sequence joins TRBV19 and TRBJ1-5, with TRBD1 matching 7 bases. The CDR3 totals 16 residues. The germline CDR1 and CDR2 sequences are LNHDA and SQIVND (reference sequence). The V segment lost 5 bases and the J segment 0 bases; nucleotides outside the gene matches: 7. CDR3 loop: CASSGTVTYSNQPQHF. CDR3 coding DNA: TGTGCCAGTAGTGGGACAGTAACATATAGCAATCAGCCCCAGCATTTT.

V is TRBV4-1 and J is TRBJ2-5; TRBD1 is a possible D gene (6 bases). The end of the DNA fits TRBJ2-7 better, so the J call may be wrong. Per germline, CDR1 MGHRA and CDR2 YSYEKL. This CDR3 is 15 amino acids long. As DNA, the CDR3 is TGCGCCAGCAGCCAAGTTCGGACAGACTCCTACGAGCAGTACTTC. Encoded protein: CASSQVRTDSYEQYF.

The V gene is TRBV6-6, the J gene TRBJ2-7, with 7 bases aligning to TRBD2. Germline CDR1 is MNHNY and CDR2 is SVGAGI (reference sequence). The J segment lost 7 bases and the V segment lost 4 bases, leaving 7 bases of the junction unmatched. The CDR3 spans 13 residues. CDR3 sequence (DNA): TGTGCCAGCAGTTCCGGGGGGACGGGAGAGCAGTACTTC. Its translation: CASSSGGTGEQYF.

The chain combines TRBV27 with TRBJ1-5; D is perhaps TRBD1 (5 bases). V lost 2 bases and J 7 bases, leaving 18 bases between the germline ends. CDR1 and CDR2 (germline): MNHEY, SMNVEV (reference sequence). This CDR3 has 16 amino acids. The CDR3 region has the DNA TGTGCCAGCAGTTTAGCGGGGGGACTGGGGGGACAGCCCCAGCATTTT. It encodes CASSLAGGLGGQPQHF.

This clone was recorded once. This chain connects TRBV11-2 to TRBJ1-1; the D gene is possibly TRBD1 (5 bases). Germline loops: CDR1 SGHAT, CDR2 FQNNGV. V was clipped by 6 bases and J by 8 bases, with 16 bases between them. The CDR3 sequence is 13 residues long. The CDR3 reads CASSFGTQNEAFF. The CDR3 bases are TGTGCCAGCAGTTTCGGGACGCAAAACGAAGCTTTCTTT.

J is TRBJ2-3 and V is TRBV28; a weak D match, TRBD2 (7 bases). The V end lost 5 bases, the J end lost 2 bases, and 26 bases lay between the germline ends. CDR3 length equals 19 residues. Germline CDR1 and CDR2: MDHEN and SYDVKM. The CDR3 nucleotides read TGTGCCAGCAGTCTGCGTAAACAGTTCTCAGGGGACTACACAGATACGCAGTATTTT. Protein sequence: CASSLRKQFSGDYTDTQYF.

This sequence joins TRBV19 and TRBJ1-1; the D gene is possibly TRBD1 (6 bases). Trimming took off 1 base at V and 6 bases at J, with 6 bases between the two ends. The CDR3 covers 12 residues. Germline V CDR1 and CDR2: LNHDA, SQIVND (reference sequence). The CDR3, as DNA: TGTGCCAGTAGTATAGGGACAGCTGAAGCTTTCTTT. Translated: CASSIGTAEAFF.

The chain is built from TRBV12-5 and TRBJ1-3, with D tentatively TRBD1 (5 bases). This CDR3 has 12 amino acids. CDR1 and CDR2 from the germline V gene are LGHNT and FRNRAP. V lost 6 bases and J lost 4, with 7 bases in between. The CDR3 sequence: CASGGQGNTIYF. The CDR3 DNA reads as TGTGCTAGTGGGGGGCAAGGAAACACCATATATTTT.